Listed below are T cell receptor beta chains from one sample, sequenced in a study of blood T cells in healthy people across ages. TCRdb re-called the 5' RACE reads with MiXCR, one entry per CDR3 protein. The sample lists 1.4 million to 1.5 million distinct CDR3 sequences, approximately 38% occurring once. Material for sequencing was blood. The receptors were gathered from a young woman in good health. Both conserved end residues are part of each CDR3. Fields, in order: clone size, J gene, D gene, CDR3 length, V gene, CDR3 protein, CDR3 DNA. D genes are given only for firm matches. Part of the rows lack a size; the others show once, few, many or a class for expanded clones.

once TRBJ1-4 . 16 TRBV7-9 CASRPHTGWTNEKLFF TGTGCCAGCAGACCTCATACAGGGTGGACTAATGAAAAACTGTTTTTT
few TRBJ2-5 . 12 TRBV20-1 CSAREGQETQYF TGCAGTGCTAGGGAGGGCCAAGAGACCCAGTACTTC
many TRBJ2-7 TRBD1 14 TRBV4-1 CASSQGQGAYEQYF TGCGCCAGCAGCCAAGGACAGGGGGCCTACGAGCAGTACTTC
. TRBJ2-5 . 15 TRBV2 CASSDWGELQETQYF TGTGCCAGCAGTGACTGGGGAGAGCTCCAAGAGACCCAGTACTTC
few TRBJ1-2 TRBD1 11 TRBV20-1 CSATGEYGYTF TGCAGTGCGACAGGGGAATATGGCTACACCTTC
. TRBJ1-1 TRBD1 13 TRBV27 CASSVGGSMAAFF TGTGCCAGCAGTGTAGGGGGCTCCATGGCAGCTTTCTTT
. TRBJ2-7 . 14 TRBV7-6 CVSSPQGGSYEQYF TGTGTCAGCAGCCCTCAGGGGGGGTCCTACGAGCAGTACTTC
. TRBJ1-6 . 14 TRBV5-1 CASSLEIGVSPLHF TGCGCCAGCAGCTTGGAAATAGGGGTGTCACCCCTCCACTTT
. TRBJ1-2 TRBD1 14 TRBV19 CASSAGQGADGYTF TGTGCCAGTAGTGCTGGACAGGGGGCGGATGGCTACACCTTC
few TRBJ2-1 TRBD2 13 TRBV27 CASGTSWYNEQFF TGTGCCAGTGGGACTAGCTGGTACAATGAGCAGTTCTTC
few TRBJ2-7 TRBD1 15 TRBV14 CASSRTGGGLDEQYF TGTGCCAGCAGCCGGACAGGGGGCGGCTTAGACGAGCAGTACTTC
. TRBJ2-1 . 16 TRBV5-6 CASSQAAEGSYNEQFF TGTGCCAGCAGTCAAGCGGCGGAGGGCTCCTACAATGAGCAGTTCTTC
few TRBJ2-1 TRBD2 16 TRBV4-1 CASSQDQGTRGEEQFF TGCGCCAGCAGCCAAGATCAGGGGACTAGGGGAGAGGAGCAGTTCTTC
. TRBJ2-7 TRBD1 15 TRBV12-5 CASGSLPQGAIEQYF TGTGCTAGTGGATCCTTACCACAGGGGGCGATCGAGCAGTACTTC
. TRBJ1-2 TRBD1 13 TRBV20-1 CSAGEGAVYGYTF TGCAGTGCTGGAGAGGGGGCTGTCTATGGCTACACCTTC
. TRBJ2-3 . 17 TRBV7-6 CASSLVVGTHSTDTQYF TGTGCCAGCAGCTTGGTTGTGGGAACCCATAGCACAGATACGCAGTATTTT
. TRBJ2-7 TRBD1 13 TRBV29-1 CSVEGGQGDEQYF TGCAGCGTTGAGGGGGGACAGGGGGACGAGCAGTACTTC
few TRBJ1-4 . 15 TRBV4-1 CASSQWGATNEKLFF TGCGCCAGCAGCCAGTGGGGGGCGACCAATGAAAAACTGTTTTTT
few TRBJ2-1 TRBD1 14 TRBV5-1 CASSPPTGMSEQFF TGCGCCAGCAGCCCGCCGACAGGGATGAGTGAGCAGTTCTTC
. TRBJ2-1 TRBD2 15 TRBV11-2 CASSMTSGSVNEQFF TGTGCCAGCAGCATGACTAGCGGGAGCGTTAATGAGCAGTTCTTC
. TRBJ2-5 . 12 TRBV25-1 CASAGPPGTQYF TGTGCCAGCGCTGGTCCCCCGGGGACCCAGTACTTC
. TRBJ1-1 TRBD1 15 TRBV20-1 CSALPNRGWNTEAFF TGCAGTGCCCTACCCAACAGGGGTTGGAACACTGAAGCTTTCTTT
few TRBJ2-1 . 16 TRBV5-1 CASSLGGGSDYNEQFF TGCGCCAGCAGCTTGGGGGGCGGGTCAGACTACAATGAGCAGTTCTTC
. TRBJ1-2 . 12 TRBV29-1 CSVERQGRGYTF TGCAGCGTTGAGAGGCAGGGTAGAGGCTACACCTTC